The rows below give T cell receptor beta chains drawn from one sample of a study of T cells in Graves' hyperthyroidism and ophthalmopathy. TCRdb re-called the multiplex PCR reads with MiXCR, one entry per CDR3 protein. The sample shows about 320,000 distinct CDR3 sequences, roughly 17% of them seen only once. The sequenced sample was blood. Receptors originate from a man aged 25 to 45 with Graves' hyperthyroidism. The CDR3 runs from the conserved cysteine through the conserved F or W. The order of the fields is J gene, V gene, CDR3 protein.

J: TRBJ1-2; V: TRBV2; CDR3: CASSVFGQFGYTF
J: TRBJ2-3; V: TRBV29-1; CDR3: CSISRGPGDTQYF
J: TRBJ2-1; V: TRBV6-2/TRBV6-3; CDR3: CASSYLLAGNEQFF
J: TRBJ2-7; V: TRBV11-3; CDR3: CASSWVAGTYEQYF
J: TRBJ2-2; V: TRBV20-1; CDR3: CSAKGPKETGELFF
J: TRBJ2-2; V: TRBV30; CDR3: CAWGQGAYTGELFF
J: TRBJ1-1; V: TRBV19; CDR3: CASSRGLTEAFF
J: TRBJ2-3; V: TRBV30; CDR3: CAWTGAGFDTQYF
J: TRBJ1-1; V: TRBV6-6; CDR3: CASSYSRDNTEAFF
J: TRBJ2-5; V: TRBV7-9; CDR3: CASSSPGQGRETQYF
J: TRBJ2-5; V: TRBV28; CDR3: CASSSTGALQETQYF
J: TRBJ1-5; V: TRBV7-9; CDR3: CASSHWTGSSNQPQHF
J: TRBJ1-4; V: TRBV7-9; CDR3: CASSLGNQEGEKLFF
J: TRBJ1-6; V: TRBV7-3; CDR3: CASSLGNAGGSPLHF
J: TRBJ1-6; V: TRBV12-3/TRBV12-4; CDR3: CASSQDSNSPLHF
J: TRBJ1-5; V: TRBV6-5; CDR3: CASSYSVQGGFTQPQHF
J: TRBJ2-1; V: TRBV14; CDR3: CASSQIFRSSYNEQFF
J: TRBJ1-5; V: TRBV20-1; CDR3: CSARRQGGNQPPHF
J: TRBJ1-4; V: TRBV28; CDR3: CASTRDRAGEKLFF
J: TRBJ2-1; V: TRBV29-1; CDR3: CSGDSGGRGGEQFF
J: TRBJ1-6; V: TRBV6-1; CDR3: CASSEGSSYNSPLHF
J: TRBJ2-3; V: TRBV2; CDR3: CASSNFGADTQYF
J: TRBJ1-2; V: TRBV29-1; CDR3: CSVLFNYGYTF
J: TRBJ1-4; V: TRBV28; CDR3: CASNHRGGDEKLFF
J: TRBJ2-7; V: TRBV7-3; CDR3: CASRSEEPPYEQYF
J: TRBJ2-3; V: TRBV20-1; CDR3: CSASRAGVGDTQYF
J: TRBJ2-1; V: TRBV5-8; CDR3: CASSLELAGGFYNGQFF
J: TRBJ2-1; V: TRBV7-9; CDR3: CASGLAEAYNEQFF
J: TRBJ2-1; V: TRBV12-3/TRBV12-4; CDR3: CASSDWEGAINEQFF
J: TRBJ2-7; V: TRBV20-1; CDR3: CSARQGYEQYF
J: TRBJ1-1; V: TRBV5-1; CDR3: CASSRGNTEAFF
J: TRBJ1-2; V: TRBV25-1; CDR3: CASSDLEVSGYTF
J: TRBJ2-1; V: TRBV20-1; CDR3: CSASVLRGSSYNEQFF
J: TRBJ2-7; V: TRBV19; CDR3: CASSKPGGAYEQYF
J: TRBJ2-1; V: TRBV20-1; CDR3: CSARGIAGGHNEQFF
J: TRBJ1-4; V: TRBV6-4; CDR3: CASSIPGAGKLFF
J: TRBJ1-5; V: TRBV19; CDR3: CASSMWGGGQPQHF
J: TRBJ1-3; V: TRBV3-1; CDR3: CASSQDVSGNTIYF
J: TRBJ2-7; V: TRBV6-2/TRBV6-3; CDR3: CASSWTRGYEQYF
J: TRBJ2-2; V: TRBV3-1; CDR3: CASSHASGGELFF
J: TRBJ2-5; V: TRBV5-1; CDR3: CASSLDFGGGETQYF
J: TRBJ2-7; V: TRBV6-1; CDR3: CASRGYSVEQYF
J: TRBJ1-1; V: TRBV3-1; CDR3: CASRSLREGFNTEAFF
J: TRBJ2-2; V: TRBV5-6; CDR3: CASSSIPQGAHTGELFF
J: TRBJ2-5; V: TRBV11-2; CDR3: CASSRPLQETQYF
J: TRBJ2-7; V: TRBV28; CDR3: CASRFPTGQGRLAYEQYF
J: TRBJ1-6; V: TRBV2; CDR3: CASTAVISYNSPLHF
J: TRBJ2-5; V: TRBV12-3/TRBV12-4; CDR3: CASSLPSTGQTQYF
J: TRBJ2-2; V: TRBV11-2; CDR3: CASRAGTGGAYGELFF
J: TRBJ2-5; V: TRBV20-1; CDR3: CSARDGDQTQYF
J: TRBJ1-5; V: TRBV20-1; CDR3: CSAPMGEVSNQPQHF
J: TRBJ2-1; V: TRBV20-1; CDR3: CSARLFTSGREQFF
J: TRBJ2-3; V: TRBV29-1; CDR3: CSVEKAYQATQYF